The rows below give T cell receptor beta chains drawn from one sample of a study of vaccination and CD4 T cells after COVID-19. One entry per CDR3 protein results from TCRdb running MiXCR on the PCR reads. The sample has roughly 24,000 distinct CDR3 sequences, roughly two fifths seen once. No antigen has been identified for these receptors. The sample was CD4+ T cells from blood, cultured in vitro. The receptors were gathered from a human donor who had recovered from COVID-19. Each CDR3 is given with its conserved first and last residue. D genes are given only for firm matches. Where a row states a size, it is once, few, many or the class of an expanded clone; other rows omit it.

cdr3_nt cdr3_aa d_call j_call clone_size v_call
TGTGCCAGCAGTCTACCGACAGGGGGTAATGAAAAACTGTTTTTT CASSLPTGGNEKLFF TRBD1 TRBJ1-4 . TRBV2
TGTGCCAGCAGTGCAACCGGGACAGGGGAAGAGACCCAGTACTTC CASSATGTGEETQYF TRBD1 TRBJ2-5 . TRBV28
TGCAGCGTTGAGCAGGGCCTGCTGACAGATACGCAGTATTTT CSVEQGLLTDTQYF . TRBJ2-3 . TRBV29-1
TGCAGTGCTAGAGCCGGTCGTGTGAACACTGAAGCTTTCTTT CSARAGRVNTEAFF . TRBJ1-1 few TRBV20-1
TGTGCCAGCAGTTTCGTCTTGGCAGGAGAGACCCAGTACTTC CASSFVLAGETQYF . TRBJ2-5 few TRBV12-3/TRBV12-4
TGTGCCAGCAGCCAGGGGCCTAGCGGGCTGAATGAGCAGTTCTTC CASSQGPSGLNEQFF TRBD2 TRBJ2-1 few TRBV11-2
TGTGCCAGCAGCTTAGCGCTTGGGGCCAACTCTGGAAACACCATATATTTT CASSLALGANSGNTIYF . TRBJ1-3 . TRBV7-2
TGTGCCAGCAGTTTAAGTTCAGGCACTGGCGTGAAGGAGCAGTACTTC CASSLSSGTGVKEQYF . TRBJ2-7 . TRBV27
TGTGCCAGCAGCTTAGATGTGTCAGGATACTATGGCTACACCTTC CASSLDVSGYYGYTF . TRBJ1-2 few TRBV11-3
TGTGCCAGCAGTGACAGGGACTATGGCTACACCTTC CASSDRDYGYTF . TRBJ1-2 . TRBV2
TGTGCCAGTAGTAGTGGGACAAGATTCAATTCACCCCTCCACTTT CASSSGTRFNSPLHF . TRBJ1-6 . TRBV19
TGTGCCAGTAGTATCACACAGCGCAATCAGCCCCAGCATTTT CASSITQRNQPQHF . TRBJ1-5 few TRBV19
TGTGCCAGCAGAACTACCCGTTCGTATGGCTACACCTTC CASRTTRSYGYTF . TRBJ1-2 few TRBV28
TGTGCCAGTAGGATCCGGGAGGGGGACAGGGGGCACGGCTACACCTTC CASRIREGDRGHGYTF TRBD1 TRBJ1-2 few TRBV19
TGTGCCAGCAGCCCCCGTGTAACCGCCTACGAGCAGTACTTC CASSPRVTAYEQYF . TRBJ2-7 . TRBV21-1
TGTGCCAGTATGGGGCGGGGGGACCTTGGGGACACAGATACGCAGTATTTT CASMGRGDLGDTDTQYF TRBD2 TRBJ2-3 once TRBV19
TGCAGTGCCCTCGGACAGGTTACCCCCTCCTACGAGCAGTACTTC CSALGQVTPSYEQYF TRBD1 TRBJ2-7 few TRBV20-1
TGCAGTGCTAGAGACCCGGGGGGGCCCTCCTACAATGAGCAGTTCTTC CSARDPGGPSYNEQFF TRBD2 TRBJ2-1 . TRBV20-1
TGTGCCAGCAGTGAATACAAAAAAGATACGCAGTATTTT CASSEYKKDTQYF . TRBJ2-3 . TRBV6-1
TGTACCAGCAGCCCGAGAATTGACGAGACCCAGTACTTC CTSSPRIDETQYF . TRBJ2-5 . TRBV9
TGTGCCAGCATTCAGGGACTCCATAGCAATCAGCCCCAGCATTTT CASIQGLHSNQPQHF . TRBJ1-5 . TRBV28
TGCGCCAGCCACGGTATGGGGGGGGCAGATACGCAGTATTTT CASHGMGGADTQYF TRBD2 TRBJ2-3 . TRBV5-1
TGTGCCAGCAGCCTGACGGGCCCCGGCTACGAGCAGTACTTC CASSLTGPGYEQYF . TRBJ2-7 . TRBV11-3
TGTGCCAGCAGCCTCAACGGGGCCTTCTCCTACGAGCAGTACTTC CASSLNGAFSYEQYF . TRBJ2-7 . TRBV7-2
TGCAGCGTTTCAGGGGGGAAGACCCAGTACTTC CSVSGGKTQYF . TRBJ2-5 . TRBV29-1
TGCAGTGCTAGAGCCCCCAGTAGCGGGGGGGCAGATACGCAGTATTTT CSARAPSSGGADTQYF TRBD2 TRBJ2-3 . TRBV20-1
TGTGCCAGCAGACCGGCAGGCTTTGGCACCGGGGAGCTGTTTTTT CASRPAGFGTGELFF . TRBJ2-2 . TRBV9
TGCAGCGGACCCTTCGGGGGGGAGCAGTACTTC CSGPFGGEQYF TRBD2 TRBJ2-7 . TRBV20-1
TGTGCCAGTACCCGGGGGAAAACTTCCTCCGAGCAGTACTTC CASTRGKTSSEQYF . TRBJ2-7 . TRBV19
TGTGCCAGCAGCTTAGGGGGGGCCTCCTACAATGAGCAGTTCTTC CASSLGGASYNEQFF . TRBJ2-1 once TRBV7-2
TGCAGTGCTAGAGACGCCACCAAATCTGGAAACACCATATATTTT CSARDATKSGNTIYF . TRBJ1-3 few TRBV20-1
TGTGCCAGCCACCAGGATATCTACAATGAGCAGTTCTTC CASHQDIYNEQFF . TRBJ2-1 . TRBV18
TGTGCCAGCAGCAAAACTGCCTACGAGCAGTACTTC CASSKTAYEQYF . TRBJ2-7 . TRBV7-2
TGCGCCAGCAGAGGTAGCGGCCTCTCCTACGAGCAGTACTTC CASRGSGLSYEQYF . TRBJ2-7 . TRBV5-1
TGTGCCAGCAGCCAAGGGCTAGCGGAACTCGCCAAAAACATTCAGTACTTC CASSQGLAELAKNIQYF TRBD2 TRBJ2-4 once TRBV4-2
TGTGCCAGCAGCTTAGATTTGGCAGAAGTCTATGGCTACACCTTC CASSLDLAEVYGYTF . TRBJ1-2 . TRBV11-2
TGTGCCAGCAGCTTAGGTGACAGGGATCAAGAGACCCAGTACTTC CASSLGDRDQETQYF TRBD1 TRBJ2-5 . TRBV7-9
TGTGCCAGCACCAAAGGCGGTTCCTACGAGCAGTACTTC CASTKGGSYEQYF . TRBJ2-7 . TRBV6-1
TGTGCCAGCAGCTCCCCCGAGGGTCAGACTTATAATTCACCCCTCCACTTT CASSSPEGQTYNSPLHF . TRBJ1-6 . TRBV5-5
TGCAGTGCTAGAATGGCAGGTTTAGATCAGCCCCAGCATTTT CSARMAGLDQPQHF . TRBJ1-5 . TRBV20-1
TGTGCCAGCAGCAAAAAACACTACCAAGAGACCCAGTACTTC CASSKKHYQETQYF . TRBJ2-5 few TRBV11-3
TGCAGTGCTTCAAAGCCAGGGGGCAGCCCCTACGAGCAGTACTTC CSASKPGGSPYEQYF TRBD1 TRBJ2-7 few TRBV20-1